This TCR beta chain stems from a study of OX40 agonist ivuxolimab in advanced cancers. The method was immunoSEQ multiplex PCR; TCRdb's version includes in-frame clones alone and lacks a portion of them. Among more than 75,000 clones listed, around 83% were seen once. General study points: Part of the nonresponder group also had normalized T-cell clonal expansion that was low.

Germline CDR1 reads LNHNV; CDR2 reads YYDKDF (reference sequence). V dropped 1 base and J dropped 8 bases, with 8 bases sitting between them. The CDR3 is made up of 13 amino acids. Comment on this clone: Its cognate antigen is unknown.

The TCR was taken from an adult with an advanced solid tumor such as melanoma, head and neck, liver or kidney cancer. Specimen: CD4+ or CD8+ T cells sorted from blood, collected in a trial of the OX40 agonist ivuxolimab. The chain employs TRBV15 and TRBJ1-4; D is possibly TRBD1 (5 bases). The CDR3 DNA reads TGTGCCACCAGCAGAGGACGGGGGGAAAAACTGTTTTTT. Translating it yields CATSRGRGEKLFF.